These 25 T cell receptor beta chains originate from one sample sequenced in a study of molecular identifiers for immune sequencing clone quantification. TCRdb re-called the PCR reads with MiXCR, one entry per CDR3 protein. The sample lists over 300,000 distinct CDR3 sequences; roughly a quarter were seen once. Specimen: naive CD8+ T cells from blood, with Jurkat cell RNA spiked in. Sample subset: FACS-sorted CD8+CD4-CCR7+CD45RA+ naive T cells. These receptors were obtained from a human donor in good health. Some libraries in this study had Jurkat cell RNA spiked in.

A word on this clonotype: Being one base from a much bigger clone, this may be a read error. This rearrangement joins TRBV12-3 or TRBV12-4 to TRBJ2-3; D is ambiguous. This CDR3 region has 11 residues. Trimming removed 11 bases from V and 2 bases from J, with 8 bases in between. For the CDR3, the DNA is TGTGCCGGCACCCTCACAGATACGCAGTATTTT. Encoded protein: CAGTLTDTQYF.

This clonotype was seen a handful of times. The rearrangement joins TRBV30 to TRBJ2-7, with D perhaps TRBD1 (6 bases). CDR1 is GTSNPN, CDR2 SVGIG, per germline (reference sequence). V dropped 4 bases and J dropped 4 bases, with 17 bases sitting between them. The CDR3 totals 14 residues. This CDR3 reads CAWMARGLGYEQYF. The CDR3 DNA is TGTGCCTGGATGGCGAGGGGGTTGGGGTACGAGCAGTACTTC.

This clonotype was seen ten or more times. The rearrangement uses TRBV4-3 and TRBJ2-7, with TRBD2 identical over 8 bases. Germline lookup yields CDR1 LGHNA and CDR2 YSLEER. V shed 1 base, J shed 4 bases, and the junction held 6 bases outside the gene matches. The CDR3 runs to 15 residues. CDR3 in amino acids: CASSQVASGSYEQYF. The CDR3 nucleotides read TGCGCCAGCAGCCAAGTCGCTAGCGGGTCATACGAGCAGTACTTC.

The chain combines TRBV20-1 with TRBJ2-1, with D possibly being TRBD1 (5 bases). The ends were cut back, 0 bases at V and 6 bases at J, with 9 bases in the middle. Germline-derived CDR1 and CDR2 are DFQATT and SNEGSKA (reference sequence). CDR3 length: 13 residues. The CDR3 DNA reads TGCAGTGCTAGAGAGGACACTACCAATGAGCAGTTCTTC. It is translated as CSAREDTTNEQFF.

Notes on this clonotype: A much larger clone sits a single nucleotide away, making a read error possible. The chain is built from TRBV20-1 and TRBJ2-3, with 7 bases aligning to TRBD2. This CDR3 spans 13 amino acids. Per the germline V gene, CDR1 is DFQATT and CDR2 is SNEGSKA (reference sequence). CDR3 region: CGARVAGQDTQYF. For the CDR3, the DNA is TGCGGTGCTAGGGTAGCGGGCCAGGATACGCAGTATTTT.

The gene calls are TRBV6-2 or TRBV6-3 and TRBJ2-2; TRBD2 is a possible D gene (6 bases). Trimming left V 2 bases short and J 5 bases short, with 18 bases between. The V gene's germline CDR1 is MNHEY and CDR2 SVGEGT. The CDR3 runs 17 residues. CDR3 amino acids: CASSYDPTGGYTGELFF. The CDR3 region has the DNA TGTGCCAGCAGTTACGACCCCACCGGGGGTTATACCGGGGAGCTGTTTTTT.

This clonotype was detected ten times or more. The chain employs TRBV7-2 and TRBJ1-2, with 7 bases identical to TRBD1. The trim removed 3 bases at V and 8 bases at J, leaving 15 bases unmatched. Looked up from germline, CDR1 is SGHTA and CDR2 is FQGNSA. The CDR3 has 16 amino acids. CDR3 nucleotide sequence: TGTGCCAGCAGCTTTGGGCGCCGGGACAGTGGGAACGGCTACACCTTC. This translates into CASSFGRRDSGNGYTF.

The chain recombines TRBV21-1 with TRBJ1-4; the table's D call of TRBD1 was not tested on the DNA. TRBV21-1 is annotated as a pseudogene. This CDR3 region has 20 residues. The CDR3 DNA reads as TGTGCCGGCAGCCCAAACGACAGCAAGAACCCCGAAACAACTAATGAAAAACTGTTTTTT. Protein sequence: CAGSPNDSKNPETTNEKLFF.

This clonotype was counted only a few times. CDR3 sequence: CASSVTEPEAFF. In DNA, the CDR3 is TGTGCCAGCAGTGTAACAGAGCCTGAAGCTTTCTTT. The V call is TRBV2, the J call TRBJ1-1; D remains unclear. Germline V lookup: CDR1 SNHLY, CDR2 FYNNEI. Deletions cut 4 bases from V and 6 bases from J, with 9 bases between. The CDR3 has 12 residues.

This clonotype was seen a handful of times. The chain has TRBV6-6 and TRBJ2-3, with 9 bases aligning to TRBD2. V gave up 6 bases and J gave up 1 base; unmatched junction bases: 5. CDR1 is MNHNY and CDR2 is SVGAGI in the germline V gene (reference sequence). The CDR3 loop spans 15 amino acids. Written as DNA, the CDR3 is TGTGCCAGCAGCTACGAGCGGGAGGGCACAGATACGCAGTATTTT. Protein product: CASSYEREGTDTQYF.

V usage is TRBV29-1 and J usage is TRBJ2-5, with D possibly matching TRBD2 (5 bases). Deletions cut 4 bases from V and 9 bases from J, with 12 bases between. The CDR3 totals 11 residues. Germline V CDR1 and CDR2: SQVTM, ANQGSEA. CDR3 protein: CSVGVGEPQYF. Here the CDR3 DNA reads TGCAGCGTTGGGGTCGGGGAGCCCCAGTACTTC. Full variable domain (outside the CDR3, taken from reference TRBV29-1 and TRBJ2-5): SAVISQKPSRDICQRGTSLTIQCQVDSQVTMMFWYRQQPGQSLTLIATANQGSEATYESGFVIDKFPISRPNLTFSTLTVSNMSPEDSSIYLCSVGVGEPQYFGPGTRLLVL.

The table lists this clonotype with a few counts. The V and J genes are TRBV29-1 and TRBJ2-7; D is uncertain. Trimming shortened V by 5 bases and J by 3 bases, and 20 bases separated the two germline ends. The germline gives CDR1 SQVTM, CDR2 ANQGSEA. This CDR3 spans 15 amino acids. The CDR3 region is CSVFYDKEVVYEQYF. The CDR3 DNA follows: TGCAGCGTTTTCTACGACAAAGAGGTTGTCTACGAGCAGTACTTC.

This clonotype was seen a few times. The CDR3 spells CSARRTGHPYEQYF. The CDR3 DNA sequence: TGCAGTGCTAGAAGGACGGGACATCCTTACGAGCAGTACTTC. This chain links TRBV20-1 with TRBJ2-7; D might be TRBD1 (6 bases). CDR3 size: 14 residues. Germline V lookup: CDR1 DFQATT, CDR2 SNEGSKA (reference sequence). V shed 2 bases and J shed 4 bases, with 15 bases lying between them.

Remarks on this clonotype: A much larger clone differs from this one at a single base, so this may be a read error. The rearrangement uses TRBV15 and TRBJ1-2; D is perhaps TRBD1 (5 bases). From germline, CDR1 is LNHNV and CDR2 YYDKDF (reference sequence). CDR3 length: 13 amino acids. CDR3 bases: TGTGCCACCAGCAGAGAAGGAGGGGATGGCTCCACCTTC. This translates into CATSREGGDGSTF.

The rearrangement joins TRBV13 to TRBJ2-7; 13 positions match TRBD2. The CDR3 sequence is 16 residues long. V lost 4 bases and J lost 6; bases outside the gene matches: 9. Looked up from germline, CDR1 is PRHDT and CDR2 is FYEKMQ (reference sequence). CDR3 coding DNA: TGTGCCAGCAGCTCGGCCGGGACTAGCGGGGATCCCGAGCAGTACTTC. Its protein product is CASSSAGTSGDPEQYF.

This clonotype has only a few counts. The gene calls are TRBV4-3 and TRBJ1-2; 7 bases align to TRBD1. Germline V CDR1 and CDR2: LGHNA, YSLEER. Unmatched junction bases numbered 5, after V lost 0 bases and J lost 4 bases. This CDR3 region has 15 residues. CDR3 residues: CASSQDRGGVYGYTF. CDR3 DNA: TGCGCCAGCAGCCAAGATCGAGGGGGCGTCTATGGCTACACCTTC.

This clonotype has ten or more counts. The genes are TRBV29-1 and TRBJ2-7; D possibly corresponds to TRBD1 (6 bases). Trimming stripped 6 bases from V and 4 bases from J, with 22 bases between. The germline CDR1 and CDR2 sequences are SQVTM and ANQGSEA. This CDR3 is built from 15 residues. Written as DNA, the CDR3 is TGCAGCGTGCAAGACCCCGGGACAACCTTATACGAGCAGTACTTC. Translating it yields CSVQDPGTTLYEQYF.

This clonotype was counted many times. The V gene is TRBV7-2, the J gene TRBJ2-5; 8 positions agree with TRBD1. This CDR3 has 15 residues. The germline gives CDR1 SGHTA, CDR2 FQGNSA. The trim removed 1 base at V and 11 bases at J, leaving 12 bases unmatched. CDR3 sequence (DNA): TGTGCCAGCAGCTTAGAGTTAGGACAGGGTCTCCGTCAGTACTTC. Residues: CASSLELGQGLRQYF.

This clonotype came up many times. This sequence joins TRBV13 and TRBJ2-5; 11 nucleotides match TRBD1. V lost 5 bases and J lost 3; bases outside the gene matches: 8. From germline, CDR1 is PRHDT and CDR2 FYEKMQ (reference sequence). CDR3 length: 16 residues. As DNA, the CDR3 is TGTGCCAGCAGCCCGCGGGACAGGGGGTATGAAGAGACCCAGTACTTC. This codes for CASSPRDRGYEETQYF.

This clonotype came up many times. V usage is TRBV29-1 and J usage is TRBJ2-5; no clear D gene. Trimming left V 3 bases short and J 5 bases short, with 19 bases between. Germline CDR1 is SQVTM and CDR2 is ANQGSEA. The CDR3 length is 15 residues. CDR3 sequence reads: CSVEGIPEYFETQYF. The CDR3 DNA sequence: TGCAGCGTTGAGGGCATCCCCGAGTATTTTGAGACCCAGTACTTC.

The chain links TRBV20-1 to TRBJ2-7, with 7 nucleotides matching TRBD1. J gave up 0 bases and V 4 bases, and 6 bases lay outside the gene matches. Germline V gene lookup returns CDR1 DFQATT and CDR2 SNEGSKA (reference sequence). CDR3 length: 14 amino acids. The CDR3 DNA follows: TGCAGTGCTACCCGGGACAGTAGCTCCTACGAGCAGTACTTC. Residues: CSATRDSSSYEQYF.

This clonotype was recorded at least ten times. This chain uses TRBV20-1 with TRBJ2-3, with a tentative D call TRBD2 (6 bases). The CDR3 is 15 amino acids. The germline gives CDR1 DFQATT, CDR2 SNEGSKA (reference sequence). Trimming left V 0 bases short and J 3 bases short, with 13 bases between. The CDR3 nucleotides are TGCAGTGCTAGAGAATCCGAGGCGGGAACAGATACGCAGTATTTT. Residues: CSARESEAGTDTQYF.

About this clonotype itself: A much larger clone is a single base away; this may be a read error. The chain carries TRBV7-2 and TRBJ2-7, with D tentatively TRBD2 (6 bases). Trimming took 10 bases from V and 4 from J, leaving 26 bases between them. The CDR3 totals 16 residues. Germline assignment: CDR1 SGHTA and CDR2 FQGNSA. CDR3 sequence (DNA): TGTGCCACTACAACGAGCGGGCCGCAAGCGGCATACGAGCAGTACTTC. Translated: CATTTSGPQAAYEQYF.

At least ten counts were recorded for this clonotype. The chain joins TRBV20-1 to TRBJ1-1; weak D call: TRBD1 (6 bases). Per germline, CDR1 DFQATT and CDR2 SNEGSKA (reference sequence). This CDR3 comprises 11 residues. The V end lost 4 bases, the J end lost 5 bases, and 8 bases lay between the germline ends. CDR3 amino acids: CSAKGGTEAFF. CDR3 coding DNA: TGCAGTGCTAAAGGGGGGACTGAAGCTTTCTTT.

This clonotype has ten or more counts. The CDR3 nucleotides read TGTGCCAGCAGACCTCCAGGGTTAACCGGGGAGCTGTTTTTT. Its protein is CASRPPGLTGELFF. The rearrangement uses TRBV28 and TRBJ2-2, with D possibly being TRBD1 (5 bases). Germline assignment: CDR1 MDHEN and CDR2 SYDVKM. This CDR3 contains 14 residues. Trimming cost V 6 bases and J 5 bases, with 13 bases left between them.